What follows are 26 T cell receptor beta chains derived from one specimen sequenced in a study of CD8+ T cells in alopecia areata. Extraction and reverse transcription of RNA yielded cDNA as the sequencing template. The repertoire was sequenced with immunoSEQ multiplex PCR; TCRdb's copy has only in-frame clones and lacks some. The data show 80,000 to 100,000 clones, about 40% seen once. The source material was CD4+ T cells sorted from blood. All receptors come from a human donor with alopecia areata.

This clone was counted only a few times. This chain uses TRBV29-1 with TRBJ1-6; 7 bases agree with TRBD1. Per the germline V gene, CDR1 is SQVTM and CDR2 is ANQGSEA. With V trimmed by 6 bases and J by 7 bases, 3 bases remained unmatched. This CDR3 has 12 amino acids. CDR3 loop: CSVGDRNSPLHF. In DNA, the CDR3 is TGCAGCGTAGGGGACAGAAATTCACCCCTCCACTTT.

Only a few counts were recorded for this clone. The chain combines TRBV5-4 with TRBJ2-7; 10 bases match TRBD2. J gave up 2 bases and V 4 bases, and 6 bases lay outside the gene matches. Looked up from germline, CDR1 is SGHNT and CDR2 is YYREEE (reference sequence). CDR3 length: 15 residues. The CDR3: CASSAGLAEAYEQYF. CDR3 DNA: TGTGCCAGCAGCGCAGGACTAGCGGAGGCCTACGAGCAGTACTTC.

The genes are TRBV27 and TRBJ2-7; D uncertain. The CDR3 length is 12 residues. From germline, CDR1 is MNHEY and CDR2 SMNVEV (reference sequence). V was pared by 3 bases and J by 2 bases, with 5 bases between. The CDR3 sequence: CASSFYTYEQYF. CDR3 in DNA: TGTGCCAGCAGTTTCTATACCTACGAGCAGTACTTC.

The CDR3 is CASSFKDRAETQYF. The CDR3 DNA is TGCGCCAGCAGCTTTAAAGACAGGGCAGAGACCCAGTACTTC. V usage is TRBV5-1 and J usage is TRBJ2-5; TRBD1 matches 7 bases. Germline assignment: CDR1 SGHRS and CDR2 YFSETQ. The CDR3 is 14 amino acids. With V trimmed by 2 bases and J by 4 bases, 5 bases remained unmatched. The full variable domain, completed using reference TRBV5-1 and TRBJ2-5, is KAGVTQTPRYLIKTRGQQVTLSCSPISGHRSVSWYQQTPGQGLQFLFEYFSETQRNKGNFPGRFSGRQFSNSRSEMNVSTLELGDSALYLCASSFKDRAETQYFGPGTRLLVL.

CDR3: CASSQDRESTEAFF. The CDR3 DNA reads TGCGCCAGCAGCCAAGATCGGGAGTCCACTGAAGCTTTCTTT. This chain joins TRBV4-3 and TRBJ1-1; D is unclear. This CDR3 region has 14 residues. Germline V gene data show CDR1 as LGHNA and CDR2 as YSLEER. V lost 0 bases and J lost 4, with 9 bases in between.

The chain uses TRBV5-1 and TRBJ2-3; TRBD2 matches at 10 bases. The V and J ends lost 5 bases and 5 bases, in that order; junction bases with no gene match: 11. The CDR3 totals 16 residues. Germline V gene sequence: CDR1 SGHRS, CDR2 YFSETQ. The CDR3 DNA sequence: TGCGCCAGCAGATCCCTAGCGGGGGAAGAGAGAGATACGCAGTATTTT. It translates to CASRSLAGEERDTQYF.

In DNA, the CDR3 is TGTGCCAGCAGTGGGGACTGGTCCCAAGAGACCCAGTACTTC. Protein: CASSGDWSQETQYF. The chain has TRBV2 and TRBJ2-5; tentatively, D is TRBD2 (6 bases). V lost 4 bases and J lost 1, with 10 bases in between. This CDR3 has 14 residues. The germline CDR1 and CDR2 sequences are SNHLY and FYNNEI. Looking up the rest from reference TRBV2 and TRBJ2-5 gives the full variable domain: EPEVTQTPSHQVTQMGQEVILRCVPISNHLYFYWYRQILGQKVEFLVSFYNNEISEKSEIFDDQFSVERPDGSNFTLKIRSTKLEDSAMYFCASSGDWSQETQYFGPGTRLLVL.

This clone was seen a handful of times. V and J are TRBV2 and TRBJ1-2, with 7 bases aligning to TRBD1. CDR1 is SNHLY, CDR2 FYNNEI, per germline. CDR3 size: 14 residues. Trimming at V came to 4 bases and at J to 2 bases, leaving 4 bases not matched to a gene. The CDR3 region has the DNA TGTGCCAGCAGTGGGGAGACAGGGAACTATGGCTACACCTTC. Its translation: CASSGETGNYGYTF.

Comments on this clone: Other DNA variants within this sample encode the same CDR3. The chain combines TRBV30 with TRBJ1-5, with TRBD1 identical over 7 bases. The germline V gene has CDR1 GTSNPN and CDR2 SVGIG (reference sequence). V gave up 0 bases and J gave up 3 bases; unmatched junction bases: 17. This CDR3 has 19 amino acids. The CDR3 reads CAWSVSWTRDRSYNQPQHF. For the CDR3, the DNA is TGTGCCTGGAGTGTTAGTTGGACCCGGGACAGAAGCTACAATCAGCCCCAGCATTTT.

The J gene is TRBJ2-7, the V gene TRBV6-5, with 9 positions matching TRBD1. J gave up 4 bases and V 6 bases, and 10 bases lay outside the gene matches. Germline CDR1 reads MNHEY; CDR2 reads SVGAGI. The CDR3 length is 15 residues. CDR3 nucleotide sequence: TGTGCCAGCAGAAGCGCCGGGACAGGGCGGTACGAGCAGTACTTC. Translated, it gives CASRSAGTGRYEQYF.

The chain employs TRBV25-1 and TRBJ2-1; no reliable D call. There are 11 residues in the CDR3. Germline CDR1 reads MGHDK; CDR2 reads SYGVNS. V was pared by 2 bases and J by 13 bases, with 9 bases between. The CDR3 DNA sequence: TGTGCCAGCAGTGAAGGGGTTCGCCAGTTCTTC. It encodes CASSEGVRQFF.

This clone has a handful of counts. V is TRBV28 and J is TRBJ2-2; a weak D match, TRBD2 (6 bases). CDR1 and CDR2 (germline): MDHEN, SYDVKM. The CDR3 runs 14 residues. Trimming cost V 1 base and J 5 bases, with 8 bases left between them. The CDR3 reads CASSLYRGTGELFF. CDR3 DNA: TGTGCCAGCAGTTTATATCGGGGGACCGGGGAGCTGTTTTTT.

The V and J genes are TRBV30 and TRBJ2-7; D unresolved. The germline V and J ends were trimmed by 0 bases and 6 bases, with 15 bases remaining between them. Germline values: CDR1 GTSNPN, CDR2 SVGIG (reference sequence). The CDR3 spans 14 residues. The DNA of the CDR3 is TGTGCCTGGAGTGTACTATCGGCGCGAAGCGAGCAGTACTTC. Translation gives CAWSVLSARSEQYF.

This sequence joins TRBV7-9 and TRBJ1-5, with a possible D match to TRBD1 (5 bases). Germline lookup yields CDR1 SEHNR and CDR2 FQNEAQ (reference sequence). This CDR3 is built from 15 residues. V lost 2 bases to trimming and J lost 3 bases, with 11 bases between them. CDR3: CASSLWQGFNQPQHF. For the CDR3, the DNA is TGTGCCAGCAGCTTATGGCAGGGCTTCAATCAGCCCCAGCATTTT. Complete variable domain (other parts from reference TRBV7-9 and TRBJ1-5): DTGVSQNPRHKITKRGQNVTFRCDPISEHNRLYWYRQTLGQGPEFLTYFQNEAQLEKSRLLSDRFSAERPKGSFSTLEIQRTEQGDSAMYLCASSLWQGFNQPQHFGDGTRLSIL.

This sequence joins TRBV5-1 and TRBJ1-5, with 7 bases fitting TRBD1. This CDR3 is 15 amino acids long. V lost 0 bases to trimming and J lost 2 bases; unmatched junction nucleotides: 2. CDR1 SGHRS and CDR2 YFSETQ come from the germline V gene. DNA for the CDR3: TGCGCCAGCAGCTTGGGGCAGGGGGGCAATCAGCCCCAGCATTTT. Amino acid sequence: CASSLGQGGNQPQHF.

The gene calls are TRBV28 and TRBJ1-5; 8 bases fit TRBD1. Losses at the gene ends were 4 bases for V and 7 bases for J; bases not matched to a gene: 9. This CDR3 is built from 15 residues. Germline values: CDR1 MDHEN, CDR2 SYDVKM. The CDR3, as DNA: TGTGCCAGCAGTTCCCGGGACAGGTTCGGACAGCCCCAGCATTTT. Translation: CASSSRDRFGQPQHF.

The chain has TRBV6-1 and TRBJ2-7; D remains unclear. The germline V gene encodes CDR1 MNHNS and CDR2 SASEGT. This CDR3 is 13 amino acids long. V was shortened by 2 bases and J by 5 bases, with 10 bases between the two germline ends. CDR3 nucleotides: TGTGCCAGCAGTGAACTGCTGGCGGACGAGCAGTACTTC. Its translation is CASSELLADEQYF.

The table lists this clone with a few counts. The chain is built from TRBV29-1 and TRBJ2-1, with no clear D. Per the germline V gene, CDR1 is SQVTM and CDR2 is ANQGSEA. V lost 4 bases to trimming and J lost 0 bases, with 10 bases between them. The CDR3 spans 14 residues. In DNA, the CDR3 is TGCAGCGTTGGTCAGGCAAGCTCCTACAATGAGCAGTTCTTC. The encoded protein is CSVGQASSYNEQFF.

The rearrangement joins TRBV29-1 to TRBJ1-2; 8 nucleotides line up with TRBD1. The length of the CDR3 is 13 residues. V trimming: 7 bases; J trimming: 7 bases; junction bases outside the gene matches: 11. Germline V gene data show CDR1 as SQVTM and CDR2 as ANQGSEA. CDR3 residues: CSDGNQGASGYTF. DNA of the CDR3: TGCAGCGACGGGAATCAGGGGGCTAGTGGCTACACCTTC. Together with reference TRBV29-1 and TRBJ1-2, the CDR3 gives the full variable domain: SAVISQKPSRDICQRGTSLTIQCQVDSQVTMMFWYRQQPGQSLTLIATANQGSEATYESGFVIDKFPISRPNLTFSTLTVSNMSPEDSSIYLCSDGNQGASGYTFGSGTRLTVV.

The CDR3 loop reads CAISERAGNYGYTF. The CDR3 bases are TGTGCCATCAGTGAGAGGGCAGGGAACTATGGCTACACCTTC. The gene calls are TRBV10-3 and TRBJ1-2; a possible D gene is TRBD1 (5 bases). The CDR3 is made up of 14 amino acids. With 2 bases removed from V and 2 bases from J, the gap between germline ends came to 9 bases. CDR1 ENHRY and CDR2 SYGVKD come from the germline V gene.

Regarding this clone: The limits of the CDR3 on the DNA are not certain, so only TCRdb's listed CDR3 is given. The chain joins TRBV28 to TRBJ2-3; TRBD2 is the table's D call and was not checked against the DNA. A total of 16 residues make up the CDR3, ends included. Germline-derived CDR1 and CDR2 are MDHEN and SYDVKM. This CDR3 reads CASSTSTSGRADTQYF.

The chain joins TRBV9 to TRBJ2-1, with D perhaps matching TRBD2 (7 bases). The CDR3 is 15 residues long. Germline V gene lookup returns CDR1 SGDLS and CDR2 YYNGEE. The V end lost 4 bases, the J end lost 9 bases, and 20 bases lay between the germline ends. In DNA form, the CDR3 reads TGTGCCAGCAGCCCACACGGGGGGCCAGCAGGTGAGCAGTTCTTC. It encodes CASSPHGGPAGEQFF.

The chain combines TRBV4-2 with TRBJ2-5; D gene unclear. Looked up from germline, CDR1 is LGHNA and CDR2 is YNFKEQ. V was trimmed by 1 base and J by 4 bases, leaving 4 bases between them. The CDR3 has 12 amino acids. The CDR3: CASSQVRETQYF. CDR3 DNA sequence: TGTGCCAGCAGCCAAGTCAGAGAGACCCAGTACTTC.

This clone appeared a single time. This chain joins TRBV5-1 and TRBJ2-1, with 8 bases fitting TRBD1. The V segment lost 1 base and the J segment 6 bases; nucleotides outside the gene matches: 6. The CDR3 extends over 15 amino acids. In germline, CDR1 is SGHRS, CDR2 YFSETQ. CDR3 sequence: CASSLIGQGVNEQFF. CDR3 in DNA: TGCGCCAGCAGCTTGATAGGACAGGGAGTCAATGAGCAGTTCTTC.

This clone was picked up a small number of times. J is TRBJ2-2 and V is TRBV18, with 7 bases fitting TRBD1. This CDR3 spans 15 amino acids. Germline V gene lookup returns CDR1 KGHSH and CDR2 LQKENI. Unmatched junction bases numbered 5, after V lost 3 bases and J lost 4 bases. The CDR3 nucleotides are TGTGCCAGCTCACCCGGACAGGCTTCCACCGGGGAGCTGTTTTTT. This sequence encodes CASSPGQASTGELFF.

This clone has a handful of counts. Other DNA sequences of this sample code for an identical CDR3. The CDR3 loop is CSARGTDTQYF. Written as DNA, the CDR3 is TGCAGTGCTAGGGGTACAGATACGCAGTATTTT. V gene TRBV20-1 combines with J gene TRBJ2-3, with D unclear. V gave up 3 bases and J gave up 3 bases, with 4 bases separating them. There are 11 residues in the CDR3. Germline lookup yields CDR1 DFQATT and CDR2 SNEGSKA (reference sequence).